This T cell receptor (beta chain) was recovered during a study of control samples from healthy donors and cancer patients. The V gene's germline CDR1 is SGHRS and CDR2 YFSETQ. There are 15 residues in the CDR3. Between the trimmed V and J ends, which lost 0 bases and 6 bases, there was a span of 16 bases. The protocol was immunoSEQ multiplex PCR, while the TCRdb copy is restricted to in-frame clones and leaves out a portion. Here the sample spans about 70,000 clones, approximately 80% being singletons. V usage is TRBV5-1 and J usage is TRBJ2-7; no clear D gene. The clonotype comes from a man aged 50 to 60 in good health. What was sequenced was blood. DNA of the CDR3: TGCGCCAGCAGCTTGGATGTTGGGCAGGTGGGCGAGCAGTACTTC. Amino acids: CASSLDVGQVGEQYF.